This T cell receptor beta chain was identified in a study of CD8+CD57+ T cells in acquired aplastic anemia. Study summary: An average of about 3.2 ug of DNA was obtained from sorted CD4+ and CD8+ cells. Whole-study findings and limits: Researchers reported that CD8+ Simpson's diversity was not significantly different in patients versus controls.

Trimming left V 3 bases short and J 0 bases short, with 9 bases between. This CDR3 has 13 residues. Germline V gene lookup returns CDR1 DFQATT and CDR2 SNEGSKA (reference sequence). Genomic DNA, serving as template, underwent TCR beta VDJ and CDR3 profiling. One entry per CDR3 protein, called by TCRdb with MiXCR from the reads. The table shows approximately 380,000 distinct CDR3 sequences, with 55% to 75% occurring only once. This clonotype showed up just a few times. Its target is unknown. The specimen sequenced was sorted CD4+, CD8+, or CD8+CD57+ T cells (not recorded which) from PBMCs. This TCR was sampled from a human donor in good health, serving as a control. The chain couples TRBV20-1 to TRBJ2-7; no definite D call. CDR3 DNA: TGCAGTGCTAGCGGTAGGGTCTCCTACGAGCAGTACTTC. Protein sequence: CSASGRVSYEQYF.